This TCR beta chain was sequenced during a study of blood T cell repertoires in COVID-19. CDR1 and CDR2 from the germline V gene are SEHNR and FQNEAQ (reference sequence). Deletions cut 3 bases from V and 4 bases from J, with 12 bases between. The CDR3 is 15 amino acids. Clones were sequenced by immunoSEQ multiplex PCR, and TCRdb holds only the in-frame ones, with some missing. The table has some 230,000 clones, just under 85% seen once; the top ten hold over 14%. Sample: PBMCs or T cells enriched from blood (not recorded which). The receptor was derived from a man aged 35 to 55 who had recovered from COVID-19. The chain combines TRBV7-9 with TRBJ2-2; D ambiguous. In nucleotides, the CDR3 is TGTGCCAGCAGCTTCTACAGTTTCCGCACCGGGGAGCTGTTTTTT. It yields the protein CASSFYSFRTGELFF. The full variable domain, with the rest looked up from reference TRBV7-9 and TRBJ2-2, is DTGVSQNPRHKITKRGQNVTFRCDPISEHNRLYWYRQTLGQGPEFLTYFQNEAQLEKSRLLSDRFSAERPKGSFSTLEIQRTEQGDSAMYLCASSFYSFRTGELFFGEGSRLTVL.